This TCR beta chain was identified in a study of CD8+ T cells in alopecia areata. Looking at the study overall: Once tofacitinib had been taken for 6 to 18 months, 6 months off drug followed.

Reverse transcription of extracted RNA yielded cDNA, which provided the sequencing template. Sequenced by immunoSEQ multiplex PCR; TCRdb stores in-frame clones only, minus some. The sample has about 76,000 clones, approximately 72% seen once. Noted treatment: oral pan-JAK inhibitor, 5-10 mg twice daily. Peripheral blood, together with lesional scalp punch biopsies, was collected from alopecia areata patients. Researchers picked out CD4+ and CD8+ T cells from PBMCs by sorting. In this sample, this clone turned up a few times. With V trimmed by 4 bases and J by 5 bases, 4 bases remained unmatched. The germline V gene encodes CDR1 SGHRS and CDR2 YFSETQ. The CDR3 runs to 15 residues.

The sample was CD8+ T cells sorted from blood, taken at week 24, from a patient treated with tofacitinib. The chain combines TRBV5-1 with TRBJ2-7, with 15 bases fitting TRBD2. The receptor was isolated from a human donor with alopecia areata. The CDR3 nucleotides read TGCGCCAGCAGCCTGGGACTAGCGGGGGGCCACGAGCAGTACTTC. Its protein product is CASSLGLAGGHEQYF.